These 27 T cell receptor beta chains share one sample of origin, sequenced in a study of beta chain features in type 1 diabetes. These receptors' antigens are unknown. The whole isolated RNA underwent reverse transcription, so sequencing captured expressed TCRB transcripts. The protocol was immunoSEQ multiplex PCR, while the TCRdb copy is restricted to in-frame clones and leaves out a portion. The sample yields around 250,000 clones, roughly an eighth seen once. Study-level points and caveats: TCRB CDR3s from Type 1 diabetes patients were moderately but significantly shorter in all four CD4+ subsets.

The sequenced sample consisted of naive CD4+ T cells from blood. These receptors originate from a man under 40 with type 1 diabetes.

This clone appeared a few times. This chain links TRBV29-1 with TRBJ1-1; perhaps TRBD1 as D (5 bases). The V end was cut by 2 bases, the J end by 3 bases, with 10 bases between. CDR3 length equals 13 residues. Germline V gene lookup returns CDR1 SQVTM and CDR2 ANQGSEA. DNA for the CDR3: TGCAGCGTTGAATGGGGAGGGGACACTGAAGCTTTCTTT. Translating it yields CSVEWGGDTEAFF.

CDR3 sequence: CASGFSGGIGDEQFF. CDR3 sequence (DNA): TGCGCCAGCGGGTTTAGCGGGGGGATCGGCGATGAGCAGTTCTTC. The chain uses TRBV5-1 and TRBJ2-1, with 10 bases that match TRBD2. Unmatched junction bases numbered 12, after V lost 7 bases and J lost 8 bases. Germline loops: CDR1 SGHRS, CDR2 YFSETQ. This CDR3 is 15 amino acids long.

The chain carries TRBV7-2 and TRBJ2-7; maybe TRBD2 (6 bases). This CDR3 is 17 amino acids long. Between the trimmed V and J ends, which lost 1 base and 4 bases, there was a span of 20 bases. In germline, CDR1 is SGHTA, CDR2 FQGNSA. The CDR3 DNA is TGTGCCAGCAGCTTAGTCGTCCGGGACGTGGGGAGGTACGAGCAGTACTTC. Its translation is CASSLVVRDVGRYEQYF.

The DNA for the CDR3 is TGTGCCAGCACCCGGCCCCAGGGTGGATACACTGAAGCTTTCTTT. Its translation: CASTRPQGGYTEAFF. The rearrangement joins TRBV9 to TRBJ1-1; possible D gene TRBD1, 5 bases. Per the germline V gene, CDR1 is SGDLS and CDR2 is YYNGEE. This CDR3 region has 15 residues. Between the trimmed V and J ends, which lost 6 bases and 3 bases, there was a span of 18 bases.

This chain connects TRBV5-6 to TRBJ2-5, with 8 bases lining up with TRBD2. This CDR3 region has 16 residues. J gave up 2 bases and V 1 base, and 7 bases lay outside the gene matches. Looked up from germline, CDR1 is SGHDT and CDR2 is YYEEEE. The CDR3 DNA sequence: TGTGCCAGCAGCTTGAGAGCGGGAGTGGGGCAAGAGACCCAGTACTTC. Amino acids: CASSLRAGVGQETQYF. Drawing the rest from reference TRBV5-6 and TRBJ2-5, the complete variable domain is DAGVTQSPTHLIKTRGQQVTLRCSPKSGHDTVSWYQQALGQGPQFIFQYYEEEERQRGNFPDRFSGHQFPNYSSELNVNALLLGDSALYLCASSLRAGVGQETQYFGPGTRLLVL.

V and J are TRBV15 and TRBJ2-1; the D gene is possibly TRBD2 (6 bases). Germline loops: CDR1 LNHNV, CDR2 YYDKDF (reference sequence). The length of the CDR3 is 14 residues. Between the trimmed V and J ends, which lost 4 bases and 5 bases, there was a span of 12 bases. The chain's CDR3 is CATSMEGPNNEQFF. The CDR3 DNA follows: TGTGCCACCAGCATGGAGGGACCGAACAATGAGCAGTTCTTC.

The CDR3 region is CASKDRTLIGYTF. DNA for the CDR3: TGTGCCAGCAAGGACAGGACTCTAATTGGCTACACCTTC. The chain is built from TRBV6-5 and TRBJ1-2; 7 bases are a match to TRBD1. Germline loops: CDR1 MNHEY, CDR2 SVGAGI. The CDR3 has 13 residues. V shed 7 bases and J 7 bases; nucleotides not matched to a gene: 9.

This clone has only a few counts. The chain has TRBV7-2 and TRBJ1-1; D may be TRBD1 (6 bases). Looked up from germline, CDR1 is SGHTA and CDR2 is FQGNSA. Trimming removed 5 bases from V and 0 bases from J, with 10 bases in between. The CDR3 runs to 14 residues. The CDR3 region is CASSRGQLNTEAFF. The CDR3 nucleotides read TGTGCCAGCAGCCGCGGACAGTTGAACACTGAAGCTTTCTTT.

There are a few counts of this clone. V gene TRBV7-8 combines with J gene TRBJ2-2, with 10 bases aligning to TRBD2. Per germline, CDR1 SGHVS and CDR2 FQNEAQ. The CDR3 contains 19 residues. The junction had 16 bases not matched to a gene; V was cut back by 4 bases and J by 5 bases. In nucleotides, the CDR3 is TGTGCCAGCAGCTCCAGTAGCCCACCTAGCGGGAGAAATACCGGGGAGCTGTTTTTT. Protein product: CASSSSSPPSGRNTGELFF.

This clone was detected only a few times. The chain couples TRBV2 to TRBJ2-3; 10 bases map to TRBD2. The germline CDR1 and CDR2 sequences are SNHLY and FYNNEI. With V trimmed by 1 base and J by 8 bases, 3 bases remained unmatched. The CDR3 runs to 14 residues. CDR3 residues: CASSEEAGGGTQYF. CDR3 nucleotide sequence: TGTGCCAGCAGTGAAGAAGCGGGAGGGGGTACGCAGTATTTT.

The chain is built from TRBV2 and TRBJ1-2; 8 bases align to TRBD1. Germline trimming cut 8 bases from V and 1 base from J; bases unmatched to any gene: 6. Per the germline V gene, CDR1 is SNHLY and CDR2 is FYNNEI. The CDR3 sequence is 14 residues long. The CDR3 region is CASGGTGYNYGYTF. The CDR3, as DNA: TGTGCCAGCGGCGGGACAGGTTATAACTATGGCTACACCTTC.

This clone was counted a few times. The V gene is TRBV7-2, the J gene TRBJ1-1; D is possibly TRBD1 (6 bases). In germline, CDR1 is SGHTA, CDR2 FQGNSA. The CDR3 loop spans 14 amino acids. V was pared by 1 base and J by 6 bases, with 12 bases between. The CDR3 region is CASSLVQGTAEAFF. DNA of the CDR3: TGTGCCAGCAGCTTAGTCCAGGGGACGGCTGAAGCTTTCTTT.

This chain links TRBV11-2 with TRBJ2-7; 10 bases align to TRBD2. Per the germline V gene, CDR1 is SGHAT and CDR2 is FQNNGV. This CDR3 region has 16 residues. Trimming took 5 bases from V and 4 from J; bases not matched to a gene: 11. CDR3: CASSRPRGLAVYEQYF. The DNA of the CDR3 is TGTGCCAGCAGCCGTCCCCGTGGACTAGCGGTGTACGAGCAGTACTTC. The complete variable domain, with remaining parts taken from reference TRBV11-2 and TRBJ2-7, reads EAGVAQSPRYKIIEKRQSVAFWCNPISGHATLYWYQQILGQGPKLLIQFQNNGVVDDSQLPKDRFSAERLKGVDSTLKIQPAKLEDSAVYLCASSRPRGLAVYEQYFGPGTRLTVT.

This sequence joins TRBV5-4 and TRBJ2-3; D remains unclear. This CDR3 spans 15 amino acids. V shed 4 bases and J shed 4 bases, with 16 bases lying between them. The V gene's germline CDR1 is SGHNT and CDR2 YYREEE (reference sequence). The CDR3 nucleotides are TGTGCCAGCAGCCCGGTGCACAGTATCGCAGATACGCAGTATTTT. Translating it yields CASSPVHSIADTQYF.

The chain links TRBV7-2 to TRBJ1-2, with 9 bases aligning to TRBD1. Germline loops: CDR1 SGHTA, CDR2 FQGNSA. Unmatched junction bases numbered 3, after V lost 0 bases and J lost 4 bases. The CDR3 length is 15 residues. CDR3 in DNA: TGTGCCAGCAGCTTAGCGGGACAGGGCGGCTATGGCTACACCTTC. This gives the protein CASSLAGQGGYGYTF.

The J gene is TRBJ2-1, the V gene TRBV9, with 10 nucleotides matching TRBD1. Trimming at V came to 4 bases and at J to 2 bases, leaving 6 bases not matched to a gene. This CDR3 comprises 16 residues. Looked up from germline, CDR1 is SGDLS and CDR2 is YYNGEE. The CDR3 here is CASSILGQGTYNEQFF. CDR3 coding DNA: TGTGCCAGCAGCATACTGGGACAGGGGACCTACAATGAGCAGTTCTTC. Variable domain in full (rest from reference TRBV9 and TRBJ2-1): DSGVTQTPKHLITATGQRVTLRCSPRSGDLSVYWYQQSLDQGLQFLIQYYNGEERAKGNILERFSAQQFPDLHSELNLSSLELGDSALYFCASSILGQGTYNEQFFGPGTRLTVL.

The chain combines TRBV18 with TRBJ2-2, with D possibly being TRBD1 (5 bases). This CDR3 region has 15 residues. CDR1 and CDR2 from the germline V gene are KGHSH and LQKENI. The V end was cut by 2 bases, the J end by 6 bases, with 13 bases between. The CDR3 loop reads CASSPNGGAAGELFF. CDR3 DNA sequence: TGTGCCAGCTCACCAAACGGTGGGGCGGCCGGGGAGCTGTTTTTT.

This clone was found a few times. The chain uses TRBV4-3 and TRBJ1-4; 8 bases fit TRBD1. Per germline, CDR1 LGHNA and CDR2 YSLEER. V trimming: 1 base; J trimming: 8 bases; junction bases outside the gene matches: 6. The CDR3 extends over 15 amino acids. In DNA, the CDR3 is TGCGCCAGCAGCCAAGGGGACAGGCAGCGAGAAAAACTGTTTTTT. Protein: CASSQGDRQREKLFF.

The genes are TRBV7-9 and TRBJ2-1, with 7 bases aligning to TRBD2. CDR3 length equals 15 residues. J was trimmed by 0 bases and V by 2 bases; bases with no gene match: 1. Per the germline V gene, CDR1 is SEHNR and CDR2 is FQNEAQ (reference sequence). CDR3 bases: TGTGCCAGCAGCTTAAGCGGGGCCTCCTACAATGAGCAGTTCTTC. It translates to CASSLSGASYNEQFF.

This clone was observed a handful of times. This chain links TRBV7-9 with TRBJ1-2; D is undetermined. The CDR3 is 14 residues long. The ends were cut back, 5 bases at V and 6 bases at J, with 16 bases in the middle. CDR1 SEHNR and CDR2 FQNEAQ come from the germline V gene (reference sequence). The DNA of the CDR3 is TGTGCCAGCAGCCCCGGGAGGCCCCGGGATGGCTACACCTTC. As protein: CASSPGRPRDGYTF.

The genes are TRBV5-6 and TRBJ1-5; 7 bases are a match to TRBD1. CDR3 length equals 15 residues. Trimming at V came to 4 bases and at J to 2 bases, leaving 6 bases not matched to a gene. CDR1 and CDR2 (germline): SGHDT, YYEEEE. The CDR3 loop reads CASSTRQGGNQPQHF. DNA of the CDR3: TGTGCCAGCAGCACTCGACAGGGTGGCAATCAGCCCCAGCATTTT.

A few counts support this clone. The chain is built from TRBV5-4 and TRBJ2-3; D possibly corresponds to TRBD2 (5 bases). The V end was cut by 5 bases, the J end by 1 base, with 11 bases between. CDR3 size: 14 residues. In germline, CDR1 is SGHNT, CDR2 YYREEE (reference sequence). The CDR3, as DNA: TGTGCCAGCAGGAGCGGCGGAGGCACAGATACGCAGTATTTT. Protein product: CASRSGGGTDTQYF.

In this sample, this clone turned up a few times. This chain connects TRBV30 to TRBJ1-2, with unresolved D. The ends were cut back, 0 bases at V and 13 bases at J, with 12 bases in the middle. Germline lookup yields CDR1 GTSNPN and CDR2 SVGIG (reference sequence). This CDR3 has 11 amino acids. CDR3 sequence: CAWSVRFGCTF. In nucleotides, the CDR3 is TGTGCCTGGAGTGTCCGGTTCGGGTGCACCTTC.

This clone was seen once. The same CDR3 arises from other DNA sequences in this sample as well. The chain uses TRBV7-9 and TRBJ2-1, with 8 bases identical to TRBD2. Per germline, CDR1 SEHNR and CDR2 FQNEAQ (reference sequence). The junction had 12 bases not matched to a gene; V was cut back by 4 bases and J by 10 bases. This CDR3 is built from 15 residues. The CDR3 region is CASSYPSGRHGEQFF. In nucleotides, the CDR3 is TGTGCCAGCAGCTATCCCAGCGGGAGACACGGAGAGCAGTTCTTC.

This clone was observed a few times. The chain carries TRBV30 and TRBJ1-1; 7 bases are shared with TRBD1. CDR3 size: 14 residues. CDR1 and CDR2 (germline): GTSNPN, SVGIG (reference sequence). V gave up 1 base and J gave up 5 bases; unmatched junction bases: 7. CDR3 protein: CAWSGRARGTEAFF. The CDR3 DNA reads as TGTGCCTGGAGTGGGCGAGCCAGGGGGACTGAAGCTTTCTTT.

This clone was recorded a few times. The V and J genes are TRBV7-2 and TRBJ2-7; the D is unclear. V lost 3 bases and J 3 bases, leaving 9 bases between the germline ends. Germline values: CDR1 SGHTA, CDR2 FQGNSA. This CDR3 has 13 residues. The CDR3 sequence: CASSFATGYEQYF. The CDR3, as DNA: TGTGCCAGCAGCTTCGCAACGGGCTACGAGCAGTACTTC.

Points on this clone: Other DNA sequences within the sample encode an identical CDR3. The V and J genes are TRBV18 and TRBJ2-3; D ambiguous. The CDR3 consists of 13 residues. Trimming pared 3 bases from V and 1 base from J, leaving 5 bases between. The germline V gene has CDR1 KGHSH and CDR2 LQKENI. The CDR3 coding sequence is TGTGCCAGCTCACCGAGCGGCACAGATACGCAGTATTTT. This sequence encodes CASSPSGTDTQYF.